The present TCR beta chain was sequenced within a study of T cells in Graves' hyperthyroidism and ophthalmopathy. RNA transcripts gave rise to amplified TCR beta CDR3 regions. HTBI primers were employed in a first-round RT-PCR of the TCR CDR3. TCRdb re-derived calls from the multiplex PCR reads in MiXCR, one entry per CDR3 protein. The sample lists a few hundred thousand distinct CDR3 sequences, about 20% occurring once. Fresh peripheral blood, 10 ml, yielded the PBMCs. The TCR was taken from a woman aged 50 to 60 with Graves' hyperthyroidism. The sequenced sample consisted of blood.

The CDR3 nucleotides are TGTGCCAGCAGCCCAGGACTAGCGGGGGAAGGAGAAGAGACCCAGTACTTC. The encoded protein is CASSPGLAGEGEETQYF. The V gene is TRBV13, the J gene TRBJ2-5; TRBD2 matches at 13 bases. There are 17 residues in the CDR3. V shed 5 bases and J 3 bases; nucleotides not matched to a gene: 9. Germline V CDR1 and CDR2: PRHDT, FYEKMQ (reference sequence).